Shown below are 4 T cell receptor beta chains from a single sample sequenced in a study of blood T cell repertoires in COVID-19. Produced via immunoSEQ multiplex PCR; TCRdb's table is partial and in-frame only. There are some 27,000 clones in the sample; around 86% occur only once, and about 13% lies in the top ten. The sequenced sample was peripheral blood. These receptor sequences come from a human donor in a cohort sampled during active COVID-19. The donor label of this sample is uncertain.

This clone was observed a single time. The V call is TRBV10-3, the J call TRBJ2-5; TRBD2 agrees at 9 bases. This CDR3 region has 15 residues. Germline CDR1 reads ENHRY; CDR2 reads SYGVKD. V trimming: 6 bases; J trimming: 0 bases; junction bases outside the gene matches: 5. The CDR3 coding sequence is TGTGCCATCAGGCGGGGGGGCTCGAACCAAGAGACCCAGTACTTC. This translates into CAIRRGGSNQETQYF.

The CDR3 DNA sequence: TGTGCCAGCAGCTTAGAGAGGCTAGCGACTTCCTACAATGAGCAGTTCTTC. Translating it yields CASSLERLATSYNEQFF. The gene calls are TRBV7-6 and TRBJ2-1; TRBD2 is a possible D gene (6 bases). There are 17 residues in the CDR3. Per the germline V gene, CDR1 is SGHVS and CDR2 is FNYEAQ. V dropped 1 base and J dropped 1 base, with 14 bases sitting between them. Full variable domain (outside the CDR3, taken from reference TRBV7-6 and TRBJ2-1): GAGVSQSPRYKVTKRGQDVALRCDPISGHVSLYWYRQALGQGPEFLTYFNYEAQQDKSGLPNDRFSAERPEGSISTLTIQRTEQRDSAMYRCASSLERLATSYNEQFFGPGTRLTVL.

The chain links TRBV7-9 to TRBJ2-6; 9 nucleotides match TRBD1. The CDR3 covers 17 residues. Germline lookup yields CDR1 SEHNR and CDR2 FQNEAQ (reference sequence). V was pared by 5 bases and J by 2 bases, with 7 bases of the junction left unmatched. This CDR3 is CASSRGQGFTGANVLTF. Written as DNA, the CDR3 is TGTGCCAGCAGCCGGGGACAGGGCTTTACTGGGGCCAACGTCCTGACTTTC.

Concerning this clone: The germline gene is not matched at one end of the junction; a read error may be the cause. V and J are TRBV7-7 and TRBJ2-3; D is perhaps TRBD2 (6 bases). CDR1 SSHAT and CDR2 FNYEAQ come from the germline V gene (reference sequence). This CDR3 contains 16 residues. CDR3 coding DNA: TGTGCTAGCAGCGCCCTACCCCCGGGGGTGGCAGATACGCAGTATTTT. This codes for CASSALPPGVADTQYF.